The entry below gives a single T cell receptor (beta chain) sequence along with its context. Antigen: not known. The CDR3 has 16 residues. V was clipped by 7 bases and J by 4 bases; unmatched bases: 12. In germline, CDR1 is MDHEN, CDR2 SYDVKM. The data were obtained in a study of cytomegalovirus exposure and HLA in healthy donors. Points from the study as a whole: Later genetic work tied a missense DCLRE1C variant to beta-chain V and J trimming.

PCR primers comprised 60 Vbeta and 13 Jbeta primers. This table comes from immunoSEQ multiplex PCR, and its TCRdb copy is limited to in-frame clones, with some not included. The top ten hold roughly 0.99% of the sample, which has 200,000 to 250,000 clones, more than 85% seen once. This clonotype was sampled from a young woman in good health and CMV-seronegative. This chain links TRBV28 with TRBJ2-1; 8 nucleotides line up with TRBD2. The sample consisted of PBMCs. The CDR3 nucleotides are TGTGCCAGCACTGGTAGCGGGGCAGCAGTTTACAATGAGCAGTTCTTC. This encodes CASTGSGAAVYNEQFF.